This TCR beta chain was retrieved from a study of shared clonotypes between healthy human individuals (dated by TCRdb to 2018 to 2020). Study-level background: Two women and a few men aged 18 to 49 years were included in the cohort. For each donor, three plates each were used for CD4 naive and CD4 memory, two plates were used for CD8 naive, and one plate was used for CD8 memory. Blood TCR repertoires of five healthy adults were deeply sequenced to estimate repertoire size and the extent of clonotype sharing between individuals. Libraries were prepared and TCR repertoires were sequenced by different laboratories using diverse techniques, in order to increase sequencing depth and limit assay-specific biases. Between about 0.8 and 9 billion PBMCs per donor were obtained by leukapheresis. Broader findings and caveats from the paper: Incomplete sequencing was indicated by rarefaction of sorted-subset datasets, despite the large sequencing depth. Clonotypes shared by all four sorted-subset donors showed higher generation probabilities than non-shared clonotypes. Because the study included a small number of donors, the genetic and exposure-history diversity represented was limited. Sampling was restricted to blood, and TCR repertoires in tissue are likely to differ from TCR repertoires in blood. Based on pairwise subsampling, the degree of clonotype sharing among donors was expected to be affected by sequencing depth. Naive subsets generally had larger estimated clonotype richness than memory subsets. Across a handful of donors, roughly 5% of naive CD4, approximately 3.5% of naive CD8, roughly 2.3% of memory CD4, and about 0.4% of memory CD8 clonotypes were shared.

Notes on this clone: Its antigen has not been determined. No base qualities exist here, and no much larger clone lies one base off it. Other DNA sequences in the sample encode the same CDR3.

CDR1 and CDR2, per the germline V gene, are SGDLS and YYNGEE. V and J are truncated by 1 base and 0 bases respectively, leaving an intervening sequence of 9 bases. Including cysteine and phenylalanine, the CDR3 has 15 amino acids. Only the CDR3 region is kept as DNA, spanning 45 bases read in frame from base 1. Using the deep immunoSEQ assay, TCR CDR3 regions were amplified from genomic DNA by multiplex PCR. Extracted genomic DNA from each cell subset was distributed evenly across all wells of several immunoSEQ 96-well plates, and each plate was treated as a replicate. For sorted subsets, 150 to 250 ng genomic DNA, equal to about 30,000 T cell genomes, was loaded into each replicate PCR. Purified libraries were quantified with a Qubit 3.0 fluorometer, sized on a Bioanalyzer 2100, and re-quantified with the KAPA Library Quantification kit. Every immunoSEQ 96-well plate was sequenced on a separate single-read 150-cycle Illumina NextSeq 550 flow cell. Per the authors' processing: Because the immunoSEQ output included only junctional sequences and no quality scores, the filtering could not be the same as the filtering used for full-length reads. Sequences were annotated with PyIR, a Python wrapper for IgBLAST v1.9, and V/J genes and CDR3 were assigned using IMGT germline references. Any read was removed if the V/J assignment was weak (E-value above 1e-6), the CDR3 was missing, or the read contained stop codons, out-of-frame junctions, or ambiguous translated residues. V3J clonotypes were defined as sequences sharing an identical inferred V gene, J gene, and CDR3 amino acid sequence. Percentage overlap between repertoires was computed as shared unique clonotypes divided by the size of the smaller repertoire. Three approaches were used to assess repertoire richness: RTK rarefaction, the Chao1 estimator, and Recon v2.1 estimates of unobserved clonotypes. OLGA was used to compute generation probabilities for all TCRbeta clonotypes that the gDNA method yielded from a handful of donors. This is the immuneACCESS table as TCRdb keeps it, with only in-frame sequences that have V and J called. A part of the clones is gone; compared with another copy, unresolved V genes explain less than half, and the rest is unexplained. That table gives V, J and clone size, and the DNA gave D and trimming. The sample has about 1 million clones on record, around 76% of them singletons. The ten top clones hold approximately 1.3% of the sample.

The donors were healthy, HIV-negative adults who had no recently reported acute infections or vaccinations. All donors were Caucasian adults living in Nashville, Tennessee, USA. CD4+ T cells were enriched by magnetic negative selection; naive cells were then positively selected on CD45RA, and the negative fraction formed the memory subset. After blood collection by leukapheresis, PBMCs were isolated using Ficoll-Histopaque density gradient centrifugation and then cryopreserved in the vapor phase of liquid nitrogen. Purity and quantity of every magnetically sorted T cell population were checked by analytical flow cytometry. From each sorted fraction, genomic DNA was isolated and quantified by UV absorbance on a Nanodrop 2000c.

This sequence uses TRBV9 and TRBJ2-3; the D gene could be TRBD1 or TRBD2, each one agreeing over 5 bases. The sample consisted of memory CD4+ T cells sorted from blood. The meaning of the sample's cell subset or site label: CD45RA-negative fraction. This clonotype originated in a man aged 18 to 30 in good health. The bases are TGTGCCAGCAGCGTAAGGGGCGGGAGCACAGATACGCAGTATTTT. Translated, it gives CASSVRGGSTDTQYF.